The rows below give T cell receptor beta chains drawn from one sample of a study of blood T cell repertoires in COVID-19. The table came from immunoSEQ multiplex PCR; TCRdb's copy has only in-frame clones and leaves some out. The sample records more than 100,000 clones, about 86% being singletons. Sequencing input: peripheral blood. The receptors derive from a woman aged 45 to 65 with active or convalescent COVID-19. Both conserved end residues are part of each CDR3. A D gene is named only where the DNA matches it firmly. Size values are once, few and many counts, or a class for expanded clones, and some rows have none.

clone_size j_call v_call d_call cdr3_nt cdr3_aa
once TRBJ2-3 TRBV27 TRBD2 TGTGCCAGCAGTTTATGGACTAGCGGGGGCACAGATACGCAGTATTTT CASSLWTSGGTDTQYF
NA TRBJ2-3 TRBV24-1 NA TGTGCCACGAGAAGCGGAGATACGCAGTATTTT CATRSGDTQYF
NA TRBJ1-4 TRBV7-7 TRBD1 TGTGCTAGCAGCTTAGGGACAGGGACAACTAATGAAAAACTGTTTTTT CASSLGTGTTNEKLFF
once TRBJ1-5 TRBV7-8 TRBD1 TGTGCCAGCAGCCCCGGGACAGCGCCTCTAAATCAGCCCCAGCATTTT CASSPGTAPLNQPQHF
NA TRBJ2-3 TRBV10-3 NA TGTGCCATCAGTGAGTCGTTCGGGTCAGATACGCAGTATTTT CAISESFGSDTQYF
NA TRBJ2-5 TRBV28 TRBD2 TGTGCCAGCTGTCAGCGGGGAGGGACCCAGTACTTC CASCQRGGTQYF
once TRBJ2-7 TRBV6-2/TRBV6-3 NA TGTGCCAGCAGTGGACCCGGAACTAGGAGCTCCTACGAGCAGTACTTC CASSGPGTRSSYEQYF
NA TRBJ2-4 TRBV3-1/TRBV3-2 TRBD1 TGTGCCAGCAGCCCCCCCGGGGACAGGGGCCGCGTAAACATTCAGTACTTC CASSPPGDRGRVNIQYF
NA TRBJ2-6 TRBV12-3/TRBV12-4 TRBD2 TGTGCGGTCGGGGGGGCTGGGGCCAACGTCCTGACTTTC CAVGGAGANVLTF
NA TRBJ1-1 TRBV23-1 NA TGCGCCAGCACCGCAAGTCAGATCATGAACACTGAAGCTTTCTTT CASTASQIMNTEAFF
NA TRBJ1-1 TRBV4-3 TRBD1 TGCGCCAGCAGCCACCGGACAGGCACTGAAGCTTTCTTT CASSHRTGTEAFF
few TRBJ1-2 TRBV10-3 NA TGTGCCATCAGTGAGTCGGTGGGCTTCTATGGCTACACCTTC CAISESVGFYGYTF
NA TRBJ1-1 TRBV28 TRBD1 TGTGCCACCCGACAGGGGGCGTCCAAGACTGAAGCTTTCTTT CATRQGASKTEAFF
NA TRBJ2-5 TRBV9 NA TGTGCCAGCAGCGTAGAGGGGATCCCAGAGACCCAGTACTTC CASSVEGIPETQYF
few TRBJ1-5 TRBV27 NA TGTGCCAGCAGTCTCAGGGTAAATCAGCCCCAGCATTTT CASSLRVNQPQHF
few TRBJ2-1 TRBV28 TRBD2 TGTGCCAGCATGGTAACCGGGACTAGCGGGATCAATGAGCAGTTCTTC CASMVTGTSGINEQFF
NA TRBJ2-7 TRBV6-4 TRBD2 TGTGCCAGGGGAGGGGTAAACTACGAGCAGTACTTC CARGGVNYEQYF
NA TRBJ1-3 TRBV7-2 NA TGTGCCAGCAGCCCAGGACAGAGCTCTGGAAACACCATATATTTT CASSPGQSSGNTIYF
NA TRBJ1-2 TRBV4-1 TRBD1 TGCGCCAGCAGCCCGACAGGGAGTAGCTATGGCTACACCTTC CASSPTGSSYGYTF
NA TRBJ2-5 TRBV5-6 TRBD2 TGTGCCAGCAGCGTTGGACTAGCGGGAACAGAGACCCAGTACTTC CASSVGLAGTETQYF
once TRBJ2-7 TRBV6-5 NA TGTGCCAGCAGTTACACCGTACAGGGCTACGAGCAGTACTTC CASSYTVQGYEQYF
NA TRBJ2-7 TRBV6-2/TRBV6-3 NA TGTGCCAGCAGTTACCACTCTATCGGGACACAATACTACGAGCAGTACTTC CASSYHSIGTQYYEQYF
NA TRBJ2-1 TRBV3-1/TRBV3-2 NA TGTGCCAGCAGCCTCCCCCGGACTACCTACAATGAGCAGTTCTTC CASSLPRTTYNEQFF
NA TRBJ2-3 TRBV5-1 TRBD1 TGCGCCAGCAGCTTTCACCCGGGACAGGGATACACAGATACGCAGTATTTT CASSFHPGQGYTDTQYF
NA TRBJ1-2 TRBV9 NA TGTGCCAGCAGCGTAGGTTGGGAGAACTATGGCTACACCTTC CASSVGWENYGYTF
NA TRBJ2-6 TRBV19 NA TGTGCCAGTACACAGAGCTCTGGGGCCAACGTCCTGACTTTC CASTQSSGANVLTF
NA TRBJ1-5 TRBV27 TRBD1 TGTGCCAGCAGTGAGACACCGGGACAGGGGTATCAGCCCCAGCATTTT CASSETPGQGYQPQHF
NA TRBJ2-5 TRBV27 TRBD2 TGTGCCAGCAGTTTAAGGGGGACTAGCGGATCCAAAGAGACCCAGTACTTC CASSLRGTSGSKETQYF
NA TRBJ2-7 TRBV28 NA TGTGCCAGCAGGAGGTCAGGGGCTTATTACGAGCAGTACTTC CASRRSGAYYEQYF